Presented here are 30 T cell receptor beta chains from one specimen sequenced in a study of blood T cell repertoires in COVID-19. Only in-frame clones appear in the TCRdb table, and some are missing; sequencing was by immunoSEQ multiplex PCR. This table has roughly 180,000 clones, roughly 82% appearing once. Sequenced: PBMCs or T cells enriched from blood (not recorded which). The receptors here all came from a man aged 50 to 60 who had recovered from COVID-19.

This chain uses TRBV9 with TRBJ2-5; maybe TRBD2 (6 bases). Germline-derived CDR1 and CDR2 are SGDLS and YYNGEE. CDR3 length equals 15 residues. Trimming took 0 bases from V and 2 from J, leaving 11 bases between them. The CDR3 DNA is TGTGCCAGCAGCGTAGGGGCGGGGACTCAAGAGACCCAGTACTTC. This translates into CASSVGAGTQETQYF.

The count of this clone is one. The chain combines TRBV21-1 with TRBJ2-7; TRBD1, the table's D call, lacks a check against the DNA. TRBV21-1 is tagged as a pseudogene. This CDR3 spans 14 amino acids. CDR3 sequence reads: CASSSRTGSYEQYF. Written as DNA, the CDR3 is TGTGCCAGCAGCTCACGGACAGGCTCCTACGAGCAGTACTTC.

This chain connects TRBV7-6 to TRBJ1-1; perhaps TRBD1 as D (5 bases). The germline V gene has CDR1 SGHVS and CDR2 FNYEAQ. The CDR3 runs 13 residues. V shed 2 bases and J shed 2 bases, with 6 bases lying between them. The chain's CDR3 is CASSLQGNTEAFF. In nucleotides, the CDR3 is TGTGCCAGCAGCTTACAGGGTAACACTGAAGCTTTCTTT. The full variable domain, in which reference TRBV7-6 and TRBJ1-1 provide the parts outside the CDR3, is GAGVSQSPRYKVTKRGQDVALRCDPISGHVSLYWYRQALGQGPEFLTYFNYEAQQDKSGLPNDRFSAERPEGSISTLTIQRTEQRDSAMYRCASSLQGNTEAFFGQGTRLTVV.

The CDR3 reads CAIKAGRGDTQYF. CDR3 nucleotides: TGTGCCATCAAAGCGGGAAGAGGAGATACGCAGTATTTT. The chain couples TRBV10-3 to TRBJ2-3; 7 bases match TRBD2. The CDR3 spans 13 residues. CDR1 and CDR2 from the germline V gene are ENHRY and SYGVKD. V was pared by 7 bases and J by 5 bases, with 6 bases of the junction left unmatched.

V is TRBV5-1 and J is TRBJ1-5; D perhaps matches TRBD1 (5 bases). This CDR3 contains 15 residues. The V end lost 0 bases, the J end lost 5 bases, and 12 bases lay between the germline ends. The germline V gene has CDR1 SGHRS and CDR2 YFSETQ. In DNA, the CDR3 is TGCGCCAGCAGCTTGGCCGTTGGGGCCGATCAGCCCCAGCATTTT. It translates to CASSLAVGADQPQHF.

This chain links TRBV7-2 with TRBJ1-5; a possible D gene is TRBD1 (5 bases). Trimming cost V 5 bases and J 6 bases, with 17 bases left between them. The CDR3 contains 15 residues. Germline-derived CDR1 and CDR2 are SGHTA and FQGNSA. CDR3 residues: CASSPGGVVGQPQHF. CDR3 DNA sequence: TGTGCCAGCAGCCCCGGAGGGGTTGTAGGTCAGCCCCAGCATTTT.

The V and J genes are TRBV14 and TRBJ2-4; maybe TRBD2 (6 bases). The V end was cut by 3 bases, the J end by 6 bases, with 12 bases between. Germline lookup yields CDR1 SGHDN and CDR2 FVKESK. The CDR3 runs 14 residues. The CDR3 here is CASSQGMGLNIQYF. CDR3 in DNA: TGTGCCAGCAGCCAGGGAATGGGACTAAACATTCAGTACTTC.

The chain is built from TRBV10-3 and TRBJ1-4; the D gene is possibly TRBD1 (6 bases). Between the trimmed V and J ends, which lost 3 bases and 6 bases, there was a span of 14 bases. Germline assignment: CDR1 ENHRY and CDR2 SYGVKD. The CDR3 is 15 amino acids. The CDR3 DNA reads TGTGCCATCAGTGAAAGAGGACAGTTAGATGAAAAACTGTTTTTT. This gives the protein CAISERGQLDEKLFF.

CDR3 loop: CASSVTIGTGLYEQYF. CDR3 DNA: TGCGCCAGCAGTGTAACGATTGGGACAGGGCTCTACGAGCAGTACTTC. The V and J genes are TRBV5-1 and TRBJ2-7; 9 bases are shared with TRBD1. Unmatched junction bases numbered 12, after V lost 5 bases and J lost 3 bases. Germline V CDR1 and CDR2: SGHRS, YFSETQ. The CDR3 totals 16 residues.

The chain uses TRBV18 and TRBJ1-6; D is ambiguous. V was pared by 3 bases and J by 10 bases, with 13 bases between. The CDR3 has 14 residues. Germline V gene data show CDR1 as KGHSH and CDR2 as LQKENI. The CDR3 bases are TGTGCCAGCTCACCCGACCACGACACCTCACCCCTCCACTTT. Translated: CASSPDHDTSPLHF.

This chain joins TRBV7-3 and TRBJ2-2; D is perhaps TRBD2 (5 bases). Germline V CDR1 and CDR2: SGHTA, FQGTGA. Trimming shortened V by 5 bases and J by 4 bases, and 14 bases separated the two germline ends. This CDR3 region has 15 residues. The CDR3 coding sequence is TGTGCCAGCAGCCTTACCGGGATCGGCACCGGGGAGCTGTTTTTT. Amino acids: CASSLTGIGTGELFF.

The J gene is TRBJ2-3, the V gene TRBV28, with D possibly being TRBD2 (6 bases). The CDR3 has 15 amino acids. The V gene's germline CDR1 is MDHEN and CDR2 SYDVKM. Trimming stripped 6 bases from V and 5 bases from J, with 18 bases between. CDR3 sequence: CASSPTRLVGDTQYF. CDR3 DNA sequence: TGTGCCAGCAGCCCGACAAGACTAGTGGGAGATACGCAGTATTTT.

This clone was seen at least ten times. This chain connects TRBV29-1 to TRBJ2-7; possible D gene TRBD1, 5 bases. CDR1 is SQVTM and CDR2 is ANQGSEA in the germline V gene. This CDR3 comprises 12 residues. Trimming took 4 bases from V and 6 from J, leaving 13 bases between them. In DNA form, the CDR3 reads TGCAGCGTTGGAGACCCCAGGGTCGAGCAGTACTTC. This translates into CSVGDPRVEQYF.

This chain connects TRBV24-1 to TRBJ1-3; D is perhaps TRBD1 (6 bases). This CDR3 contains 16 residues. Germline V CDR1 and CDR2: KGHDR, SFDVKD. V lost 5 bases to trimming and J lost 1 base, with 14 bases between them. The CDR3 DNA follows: TGTGCCACCAGTGCCCTGCGAGACAGGTCTGGAAACACCATATATTTT. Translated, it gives CATSALRDRSGNTIYF.

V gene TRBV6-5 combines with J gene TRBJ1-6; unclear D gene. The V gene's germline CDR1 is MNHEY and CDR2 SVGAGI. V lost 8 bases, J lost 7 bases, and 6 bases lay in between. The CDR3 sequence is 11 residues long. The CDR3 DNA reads TGTGCCAGCGGCCACAATTCACCCCTCCACTTT. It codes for CASGHNSPLHF.

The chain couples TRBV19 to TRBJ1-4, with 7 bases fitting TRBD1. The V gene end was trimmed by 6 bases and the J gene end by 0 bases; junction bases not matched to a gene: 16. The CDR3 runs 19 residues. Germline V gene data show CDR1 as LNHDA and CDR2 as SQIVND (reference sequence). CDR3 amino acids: CASRAPWGQQPATNEKLFF. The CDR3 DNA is TGTGCCAGTAGAGCCCCCTGGGGACAGCAACCTGCAACTAATGAAAAACTGTTTTTT.

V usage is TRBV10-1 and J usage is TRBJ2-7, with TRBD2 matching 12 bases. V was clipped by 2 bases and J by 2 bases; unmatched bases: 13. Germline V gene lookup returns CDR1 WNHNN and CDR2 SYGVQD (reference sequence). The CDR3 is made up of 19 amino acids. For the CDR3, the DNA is TGCGCCAGCAGTGAGCTGCCGACTAGCGGGGGCTCCCTCACCTACGAGCAGTACTTC. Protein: CASSELPTSGGSLTYEQYF.

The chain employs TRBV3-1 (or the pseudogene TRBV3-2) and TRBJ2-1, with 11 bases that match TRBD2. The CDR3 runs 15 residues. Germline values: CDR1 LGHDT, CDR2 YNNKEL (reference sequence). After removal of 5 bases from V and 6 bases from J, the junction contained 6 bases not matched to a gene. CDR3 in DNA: TGTGCCAGCAGCTCTCTAGCGGGGGGCGTCAATGAGCAGTTCTTC. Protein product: CASSSLAGGVNEQFF.

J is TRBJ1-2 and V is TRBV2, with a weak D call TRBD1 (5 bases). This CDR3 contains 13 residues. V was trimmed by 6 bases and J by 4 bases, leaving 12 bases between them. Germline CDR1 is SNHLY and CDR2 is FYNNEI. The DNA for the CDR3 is TGTGCCAGCAGCGACGACAGATTCTATGGCTACACCTTC. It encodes CASSDDRFYGYTF.

CDR3 DNA sequence: TGTGCCAGCAGCGGACTAGGAAACCTCTACGAGCAGTACTTC. Its translation: CASSGLGNLYEQYF. The genes are TRBV5-8 and TRBJ2-7; 7 bases are a match to TRBD2. J lost 3 bases, V lost 4 bases, and 7 bases had no gene match. There are 14 residues in the CDR3. Germline V gene data show CDR1 as SGHTS and CDR2 as YDEGEE. Full variable domain (missing parts from reference TRBV5-8 and TRBJ2-7): EAGVTQSPTHLIKTRGQQATLRCSPISGHTSVYWYQQALGLGLQFLLWYDEGEERNRGNFPPRFSGRQFPNYSSELNVNALELEDSALYLCASSGLGNLYEQYFGPGTRLTVT.

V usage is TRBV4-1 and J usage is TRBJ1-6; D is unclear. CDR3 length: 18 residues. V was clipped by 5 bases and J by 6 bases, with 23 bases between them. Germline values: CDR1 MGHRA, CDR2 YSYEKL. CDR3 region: CASSASPTTSTPNSPLHF. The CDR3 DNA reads TGCGCCAGCAGCGCCTCCCCCACAACAAGTACGCCTAATTCACCCCTCCACTTT.

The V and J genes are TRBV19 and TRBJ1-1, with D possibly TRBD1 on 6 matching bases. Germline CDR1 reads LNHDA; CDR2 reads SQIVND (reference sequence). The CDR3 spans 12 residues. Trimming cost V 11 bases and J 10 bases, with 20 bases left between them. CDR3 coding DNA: TGTGCCGTACAGAAGGGGGGGTTCGCAGCTTTCTTT. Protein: CAVQKGGFAAFF.

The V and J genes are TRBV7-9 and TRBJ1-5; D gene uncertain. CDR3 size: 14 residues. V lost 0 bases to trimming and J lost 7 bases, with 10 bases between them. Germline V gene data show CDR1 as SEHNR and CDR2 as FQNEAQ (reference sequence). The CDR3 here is CASSLAGRGQPQHF. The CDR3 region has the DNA TGTGCCAGCAGCTTAGCAGGGCGAGGGCAGCCCCAGCATTTT.

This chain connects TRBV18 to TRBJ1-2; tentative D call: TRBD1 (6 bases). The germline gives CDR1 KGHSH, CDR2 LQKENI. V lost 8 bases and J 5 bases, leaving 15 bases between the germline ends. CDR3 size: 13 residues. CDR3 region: CASEDKRGYGYTF. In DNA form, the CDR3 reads TGTGCCAGCGAAGACAAAAGGGGGTATGGCTACACCTTC.

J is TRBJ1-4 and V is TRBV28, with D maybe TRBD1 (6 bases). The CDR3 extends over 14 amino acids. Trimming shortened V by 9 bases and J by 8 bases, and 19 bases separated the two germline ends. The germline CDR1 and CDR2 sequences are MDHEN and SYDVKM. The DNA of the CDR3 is TGTGCCAGTGAGGGGGGGGGCATTAAGGAAAAACTGTTTTTT. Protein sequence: CASEGGGIKEKLFF.

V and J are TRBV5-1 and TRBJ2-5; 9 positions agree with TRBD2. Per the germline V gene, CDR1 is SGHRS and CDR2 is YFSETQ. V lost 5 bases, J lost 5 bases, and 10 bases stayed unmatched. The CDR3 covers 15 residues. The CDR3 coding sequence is TGCGCCAGCAGTCGCTCCGGGACTAGCAGTGAGACCCAGTACTTC. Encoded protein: CASSRSGTSSETQYF.

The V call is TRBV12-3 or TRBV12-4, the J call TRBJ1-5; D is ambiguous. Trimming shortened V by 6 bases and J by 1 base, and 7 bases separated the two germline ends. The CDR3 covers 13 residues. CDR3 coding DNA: TGTGCCAGCAGCCCTCTGAGCAATCAGCCCCAGCATTTT. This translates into CASSPLSNQPQHF.

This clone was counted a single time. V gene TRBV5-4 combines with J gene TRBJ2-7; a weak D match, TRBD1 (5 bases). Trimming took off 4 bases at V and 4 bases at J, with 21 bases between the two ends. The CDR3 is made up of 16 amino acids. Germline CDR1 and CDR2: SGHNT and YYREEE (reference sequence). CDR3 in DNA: TGTGCCAGCAGCCAGGGTCCCACCGCCTCATTATACGAGCAGTACTTC. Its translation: CASSQGPTASLYEQYF.

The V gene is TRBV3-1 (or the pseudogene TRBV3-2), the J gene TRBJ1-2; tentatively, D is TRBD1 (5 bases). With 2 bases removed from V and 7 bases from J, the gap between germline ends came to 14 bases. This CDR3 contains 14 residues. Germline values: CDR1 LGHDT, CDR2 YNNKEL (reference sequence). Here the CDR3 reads CASSQMTATAGYTF. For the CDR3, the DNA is TGTGCCAGCAGCCAAATGACAGCCACGGCTGGCTACACCTTC.

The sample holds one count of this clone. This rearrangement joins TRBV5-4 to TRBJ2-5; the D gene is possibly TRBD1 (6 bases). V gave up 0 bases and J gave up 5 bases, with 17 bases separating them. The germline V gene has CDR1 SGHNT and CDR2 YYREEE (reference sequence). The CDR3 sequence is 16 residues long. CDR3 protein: CASSLAGRGVKETQYF. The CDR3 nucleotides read TGTGCCAGCAGCTTGGCCGGCAGGGGAGTGAAGGAGACCCAGTACTTC. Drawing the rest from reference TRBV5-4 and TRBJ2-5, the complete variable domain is ETGVTQSPTHLIKTRGQQVTLRCSSQSGHNTVSWYQQALGQGPQFIFQYYREEENGRGNFPPRFSGLQFPNYSSELNVNALELDDSALYLCASSLAGRGVKETQYFGPGTRLLVL.